Below are 20 T cell receptor beta chains sequenced from a single sample in a study of tumor-infiltrating lymphocytes in primary liver carcinoma. The investigators made TCR beta cDNA from 500 ng total RNA, using a constant-region primer. Employing slightly modified ARM-PCR, three nested multiplex PCR rounds were run, and these gave rise to the TCR beta libraries. TRBV1-TRBV30 forward primers paired with a C-beta reverse primer drove the first two PCR rounds, about 10 cycles each. TCRdb independently ran MiXCR on the multiplex PCR reads; one entry per CDR3 protein. The sample contains approximately 330,000 distinct CDR3 sequences, approximately 64% of which appear only once. Extraction also yielded germline DNA, while blood RNA was obtained from unsorted whole blood. The specimen sequenced was peripheral blood. The receptors stem from a man aged 40-50 years with primary liver carcinoma and hepatitis B virus infection.

This clonotype showed up just a few times. A much larger clone sits a single nucleotide away, making a read error possible. This chain links TRBV6-5 with TRBJ1-1, with D unresolved. The CDR3 contains 15 residues. Trimming removed 2 bases at V and 1 base at J, with 11 bases between. Germline lookup yields CDR1 MNHEY and CDR2 SVGAGI. The CDR3 nucleotides are TGTGCCAGCAGTTACCCTACACCGGAGAACACTGAAGCTTTCTTT. Protein sequence: CASSYPTPENTEAFF.

This sequence joins TRBV5-1 and TRBJ2-7; the match to TRBD1 covers 9 bases. CDR1 is SGHRS, CDR2 YFSETQ, per germline. This CDR3 region has 14 residues. The V gene end was trimmed by 7 bases and the J gene end by 2 bases; junction bases not matched to a gene: 7. CDR3 coding DNA: TGCGCCAGCGGCTCACGGACAGGGGCCTACGAGCAGTACTTC. As protein: CASGSRTGAYEQYF.

The chain combines TRBV11-2 with TRBJ2-5; TRBD2 aligns across 8 bases. The V gene's germline CDR1 is SGHAT and CDR2 FQNNGV. With V trimmed by 4 bases and J by 5 bases, 6 bases remained unmatched. The CDR3 is made up of 14 amino acids. CDR3 nucleotide sequence: TGTGCCAGCAGCTCGGCGGGGGGACATGAGACCCAGTACTTC. This gives the protein CASSSAGGHETQYF.

In regard to this clonotype: At one end, the junction sequence differs from germline, possibly due to a read error. This chain uses TRBV11-1 with TRBJ2-6, with TRBD2 as a possible D gene (6 bases). Germline lookup yields CDR1 SGHAT and CDR2 FQDESV (reference sequence). The CDR3 totals 20 residues. The CDR3 here is CASSPSHKDIWDSWANVLTF. Here the CDR3 DNA reads TGTGCCAGCAGCCCCTCCCACAAGGACATTTGGGACTCTTGGGCCAACGTCCTGACTTTC.

This clonotype was seen ten or more times. The V gene is TRBV4-3, the J gene TRBJ2-6; tentative D call: TRBD2 (6 bases). The V gene's germline CDR1 is LGHNA and CDR2 YSLEER. CDR3 size: 16 residues. V gave up 0 bases and J gave up 3 bases, with 9 bases separating them. The CDR3 DNA follows: TGCGCCAGCAGCCAAGAGCCCGGGAGTGGGGCCAACGTCCTGACTTTC. Translated, it gives CASSQEPGSGANVLTF.

A word on this clonotype: The germline gene is not matched at one end of the junction; a read error may be the cause. This chain links TRBV11-2 with TRBJ1-5; D call uncertain. This CDR3 comprises 13 residues. The V gene's germline CDR1 is SGHAT and CDR2 FQNNGV. CDR3 DNA: TGTGCCAGCAGTTTAGACAACAATCAGCCCCAGCATTTT. This sequence encodes CASSLDNNQPQHF.

As concerns this clonotype: Relative to the germline gene, one junction end is altered; a read error may explain this. The gene calls are TRBV12-3 or TRBV12-4 and TRBJ2-1; TRBD2 matches 7 bases. The CDR3 spans 16 residues. CDR3 residues: CASSLSVGRDYNEEFF. CDR3 nucleotide sequence: TGTGCCAGCAGTTTAAGTGTGGGACGGGACTACAATGAGGAGTTCTTC.

About this clonotype itself: A single base separates this from a much larger clone, so it may be a read error. The V call is TRBV10-3, the J call TRBJ2-5, with 9 nucleotides matching TRBD1. Germline V gives CDR1 ENHRY, CDR2 SYGVKD. This CDR3 region has 15 residues. In nucleotides, the CDR3 is TGTGTCATCAGGGCCGGGACAGGGAAGGGGGAGACCCAGTACTTC. Encoded protein: CVIRAGTGKGETQYF.

As concerns this clonotype: Since no conserved phenylalanine or tryptophan closes the CDR3, a read error is the likely cause. The chain joins TRBV11-2 to TRBJ1-6; D gene uncertain. The germline CDR1 and CDR2 sequences are SGHAT and FQNNGV. This CDR3 is 15 amino acids long. The CDR3 loop reads CVSSSREGPNSPLHY. DNA of the CDR3: TGTGTCAGCAGCTCCCGGGAGGGCCCCAATTCACCCCTCCACTAT.

A word on this clonotype: This clone may be a read error of a much larger clone one base away. This rearrangement joins TRBV12-3 or TRBV12-4 to TRBJ2-5; D is possibly TRBD2 (7 bases). CDR3 length equals 14 residues. V was clipped by 7 bases and J by 5 bases, with 17 bases between them. Written as DNA, the CDR3 is TGTGCCAGCATTCGGGGGGCGGGGAGGGAGACCCAGTACTTC. It codes for CASIRGAGRETQYF.

The V and J genes are TRBV6-1 and TRBJ2-1, with D uncertain. The CDR3 length is 17 residues. Germline lookup yields CDR1 MNHNS and CDR2 SASEGT. V lost 4 bases and J lost 2, with 18 bases in between. The CDR3 region is CASSGNEPTSPYNEQFF. Written as DNA, the CDR3 is TGTGCCAGCAGTGGAAACGAGCCCACATCTCCCTACAATGAGCAGTTCTTC.

The sample holds many counts of this clonotype. V gene TRBV4-3 combines with J gene TRBJ2-5; D is undetermined. Germline V lookup: CDR1 LGHNA, CDR2 YSLEER. The V gene lost 6 bases and the J gene lost 5 bases, with 13 bases spanning the gap. CDR3 size: 13 residues. CDR3: CASSPGIGETQYF. CDR3 DNA sequence: TGCGCCAGCAGTCCTGGAATTGGGGAGACCCAGTACTTC.

Sample share makes this clonotype medium-sized (0.01 to 0.1%). The chain couples TRBV11-2 to TRBJ2-5, with 8 bases matching TRBD2. The CDR3 contains 15 residues. CDR1 is SGHAT, CDR2 FQNNGV, per germline. The trim removed 4 bases at V and 5 bases at J, leaving 9 bases unmatched. Written as DNA, the CDR3 is TGTGCCAGCAGCTCTACTAGCGGAGGTGGGGAGACCCAGTACTTC. It specifies CASSSTSGGGETQYF.

The chain links TRBV28 to TRBJ1-2, with a weak D call TRBD1 (5 bases). CDR3 length: 14 amino acids. CDR1 MDHEN and CDR2 SYDVKM come from the germline V gene. V lost 5 bases and J 2 bases, leaving 12 bases between the germline ends. CDR3 nucleotides: TGTGCCAGCAGTCCCGGCAGGGCAAACTATGGCTACACCTTC. Its translation: CASSPGRANYGYTF.

Concerning this clonotype: This clone may be a read error of a much larger clone one base away. The chain recombines TRBV28 with TRBJ2-7; 8 bases fit TRBD1. With 9 bases clipped from V and 4 bases from J, the junction kept 14 bases outside the gene matches. Germline loops: CDR1 MDHEN, CDR2 SYDVKM. The CDR3 covers 15 residues. The CDR3 sequence: CARSHERTGKYEQYF. The CDR3 DNA follows: TGTGCCAGAAGTCATGAGCGGACAGGGAAGTACGAGCAGTACTTC.

As concerns this clonotype: It may be a read error: a sequence one base away is much more abundant. The chain has TRBV6-5 and TRBJ2-7, with 7 nucleotides matching TRBD1. CDR3 length: 14 amino acids. Germline values: CDR1 MNHEY, CDR2 SVGAGI. The CDR3 DNA follows: TGTACCAGCAGTCGGGACAGCCACGCCTACGAGCAGTACTTC. As protein: CTSSRDSHAYEQYF.

With respect to this clonotype: Given a much more abundant clone one base away, this may be a read error. The chain joins TRBV4-1 to TRBJ2-7; possible D gene TRBD1, 5 bases. The CDR3 is 15 amino acids. The V gene lost 0 bases and the J gene lost 6 bases, with 15 bases spanning the gap. From germline, CDR1 is MGHRA and CDR2 YSYEKL. Here the CDR3 DNA reads TGCGCCAGCAGCCAAGAATTGGGGCTGAGTCGCGAGCAGTACTTC. Its translation: CASSQELGLSREQYF.

The rearrangement links TRBV6-2 or TRBV6-3 to TRBJ1-5; D not resolved. Germline V gene data show CDR1 as MNHEY and CDR2 as SVGEGT. The CDR3 is 15 amino acids. CDR3 sequence (DNA): TGTAACTGCAGCTGGGGTGGAGGGAGCGATCAGCCCCAGCATTTT. Encoded protein: CNCSWGGGSDQPQHF.

A remark on this clonotype: This may come from a read error, since a much larger clone is one base off. The V gene is TRBV10-3, the J gene TRBJ2-3, with TRBD2 matching over 8 bases. This CDR3 contains 15 residues. In germline, CDR1 is ENHRY, CDR2 SYGVKD. CDR3 nucleotides: TGTGTCATCAGTGAGTCGCAGCGGGAGTGGGTACGGCAGTATTTT. Translated: CVISESQREWVRQYF.

Comment on this clonotype: One end of the junction fails to match germline, which may point to a read error. The chain uses TRBV29-1 and TRBJ2-7, with D tentatively TRBD2 (5 bases). This CDR3 is built from 13 residues. Germline CDR1 and CDR2: SQVTM and ANQGSEA. CDR3 in DNA: TGCAGCGTTCGGGAAACCAGCTCCTACGAGCACTACTTC. As protein: CSVRETSSYEHYF.